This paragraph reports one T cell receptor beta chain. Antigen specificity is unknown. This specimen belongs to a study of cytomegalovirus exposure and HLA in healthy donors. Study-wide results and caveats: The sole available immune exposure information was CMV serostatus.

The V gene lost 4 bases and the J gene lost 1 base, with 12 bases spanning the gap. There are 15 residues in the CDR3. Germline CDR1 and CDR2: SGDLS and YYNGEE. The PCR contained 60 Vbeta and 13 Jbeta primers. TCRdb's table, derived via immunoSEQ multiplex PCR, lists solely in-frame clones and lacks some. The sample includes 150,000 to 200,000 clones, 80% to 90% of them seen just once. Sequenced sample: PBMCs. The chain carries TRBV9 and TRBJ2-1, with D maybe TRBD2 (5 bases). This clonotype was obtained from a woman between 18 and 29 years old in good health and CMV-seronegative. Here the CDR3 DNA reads TGTGCCAGCAGCCCCGGGGTGGGGTCCTACAATGAGCAGTTCTTC. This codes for CASSPGVGSYNEQFF. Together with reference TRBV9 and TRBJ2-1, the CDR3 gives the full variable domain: DSGVTQTPKHLITATGQRVTLRCSPRSGDLSVYWYQQSLDQGLQFLIQYYNGEERAKGNILERFSAQQFPDLHSELNLSSLELGDSALYFCASSPGVGSYNEQFFGPGTRLTVL.